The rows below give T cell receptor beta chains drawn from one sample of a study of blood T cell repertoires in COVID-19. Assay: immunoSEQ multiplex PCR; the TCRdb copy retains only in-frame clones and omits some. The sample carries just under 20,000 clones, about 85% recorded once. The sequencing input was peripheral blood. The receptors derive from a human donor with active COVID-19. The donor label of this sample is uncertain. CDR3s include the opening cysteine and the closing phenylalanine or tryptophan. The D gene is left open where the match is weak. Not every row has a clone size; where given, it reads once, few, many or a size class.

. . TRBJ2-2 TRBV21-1 CASSTRARDGAGELFF TGTGCCAGCAGCACCCGGGCCAGGGATGGCGCCGGGGAGCTGTTTTTT
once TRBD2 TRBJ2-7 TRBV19 CASSLGLAAYEQYF TGTGCCAGTAGTCTTGGACTAGCCGCGTACGAGCAGTACTTC
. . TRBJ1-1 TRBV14 CASSKTVSTEAFF TGTGCCAGCAGTAAAACAGTTTCCACTGAAGCTTTCTTT
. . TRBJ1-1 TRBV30 CAWTTAGATEAFF TGTGCCTGGACCACGGCGGGGGCGACTGAAGCTTTCTTT
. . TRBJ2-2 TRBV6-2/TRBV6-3 CASSRRVSSAELFF TGTGCCAGCAGTCGCCGGGTTTCCTCTGCGGAGCTGTTTTTT
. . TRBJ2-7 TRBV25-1 CASKAPGARSYEQYF TGTGCCAGCAAAGCCCCGGGAGCCCGATCCTACGAGCAGTACTTC
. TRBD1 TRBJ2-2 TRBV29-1 CSVDGGWTGGTGELFF TGCAGCGTTGATGGGGGTTGGACAGGGGGCACCGGGGAGCTGTTTTTT
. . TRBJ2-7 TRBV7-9 CASSPPAGAYEQYF TGTGCCAGCAGCCCTCCGGCGGGCGCCTACGAGCAGTACTTC
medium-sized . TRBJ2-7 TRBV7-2 CASSLNRLVAGEQYF TGTGCCAGCAGCTTAAACAGACTCGTCGCGGGGGAGCAGTACTTC
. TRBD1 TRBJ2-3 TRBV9 CASSAEGTVTTTSTDTQYF TGTGCCAGCAGCGCAGAAGGGACAGTGACTACAACTAGCACAGATACGCAGTATTTT
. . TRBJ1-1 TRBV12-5 CASGLDRGMNTEAFF TGTGCTAGTGGTTTGGACCGAGGTATGAACACTGAAGCTTTCTTT
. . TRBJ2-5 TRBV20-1 CSARITETQYF TGCAGTGCTAGAATTACTGAGACCCAGTACTTC
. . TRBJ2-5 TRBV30 CAWGVGTWGGTQYF TGTGCCTGGGGAGTTGGGACTTGGGGTGGGACCCAGTACTTC
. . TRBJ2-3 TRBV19 CASSTDSSTSQSTQYF TGTGCCAGTAGTACGGACTCCAGTACGAGCCAAAGCACGCAGTATTTT
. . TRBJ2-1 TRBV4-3 CASSKTDNRNNEQFF TGCGCCAGCAGCAAGACGGACAATCGGAACAATGAGCAGTTCTTC
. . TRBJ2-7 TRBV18 CASSTDRYEQYF TGTGCCAGCTCGACAGACCGATACGAGCAGTACTTC
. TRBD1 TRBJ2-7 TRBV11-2 CASSLETAGGSYEQYF TGTGCCAGCAGCTTAGAAACCGCAGGGGGTTCCTACGAGCAGTACTTC
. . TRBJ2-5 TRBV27 CASSLVNSLTPGEDRRIRTQYF TGTGCCAGCAGTTTGGTTAATTCCTTGACCCCGGGAGAGGACAGGAGGATTCGGACCCAGTACTTC
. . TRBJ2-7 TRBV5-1 CASSFLYSESSYEQYF TGCGCCAGCAGCTTCCTATATAGCGAGAGCTCCTACGAGCAGTACTTC
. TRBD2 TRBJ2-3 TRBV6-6 CASTNQLRGVRDTQYF TGTGCCAGCACCAACCAGTTACGGGGGGTTAGAGATACGCAGTATTTT
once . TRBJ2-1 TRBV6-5 CALRTEGYNEQFF TGTGCCCTGAGGACAGAAGGGTACAATGAGCAGTTCTTC
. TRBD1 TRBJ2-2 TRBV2 CASNPQGASGELFF TGTGCCAGCAACCCCCAGGGGGCTTCCGGGGAGCTGTTTTTT
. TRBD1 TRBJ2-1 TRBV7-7 CASSLEQGASNEQFF TGTGCTAGCAGCTTAGAACAGGGGGCCTCCAATGAGCAGTTCTTC
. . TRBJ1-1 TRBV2 CARGTPNTEAFF TGTGCCAGAGGGACACCGAACACTGAAGCTTTCTTT
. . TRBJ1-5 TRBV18 CASSPSESISNQPQHF TGTGCCAGCTCACCCTCTGAGAGCATTAGCAATCAGCCCCAGCATTTT
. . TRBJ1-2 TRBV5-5 CASSLAEGVNYGYTF TGTGCCAGCAGCTTGGCCGAGGGGGTGAACTATGGCTACACCTTC
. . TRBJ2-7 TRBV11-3 CASSSQGRDRNYEQYF TGTGCCAGCAGCTCCCAAGGGAGGGACAGGAACTACGAGCAGTACTTC
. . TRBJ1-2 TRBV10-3 CAMRRGEAGGYTF TGTGCCATGCGGAGAGGGGAGGCGGGAGGCTACACCTTC
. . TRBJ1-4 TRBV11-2 CASSLGTANEKLFF TGTGCCAGCAGCTTAGGGACAGCTAATGAAAAACTGTTTTTT
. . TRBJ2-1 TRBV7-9 CASSFSRDEGEQFF TGTGCCAGCAGCTTTTCGCGGGACGAAGGTGAGCAGTTCTTC
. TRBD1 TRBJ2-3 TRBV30 CAWRGQGSDTQYF TGTGCCTGGAGGGGACAGGGCTCAGATACGCAGTATTTT
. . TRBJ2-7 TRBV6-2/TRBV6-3 CASSYSRTTDEQYF TGTGCCAGCAGTTACTCGAGGACAACCGACGAGCAGTACTTC
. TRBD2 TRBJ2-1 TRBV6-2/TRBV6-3 CASSWGGKNEQFF TGTGCCAGCAGTTGGGGGGGGAAAAATGAGCAGTTCTTC
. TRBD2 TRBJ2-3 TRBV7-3 CASSRLASSDTQYF TGTGCCAGCAGTAGACTAGCTTCTTCAGATACGCAGTATTTT
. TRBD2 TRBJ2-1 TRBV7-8 CASKTSGRSNEQFF TGTGCCAGCAAGACTAGCGGGAGGTCCAATGAGCAGTTCTTC
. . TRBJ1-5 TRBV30 CAWSVGPGEPQHF TGTGCCTGGAGTGTAGGCCCCGGGGAGCCCCAGCATTTT
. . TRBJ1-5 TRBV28 CASSSFPVGTNQPQHF TGTGCCAGCAGTTCCTTTCCGGTCGGTACCAATCAGCCCCAGCATTTT
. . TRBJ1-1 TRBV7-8 CASSRTGGSTTEAFF TGTGCCAGCAGCCGAACGGGAGGTTCGACCACTGAAGCTTTCTTT
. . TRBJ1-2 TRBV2 CASNLVRWGYTF TGTGCCAGCAATTTGGTTCGGTGGGGCTACACCTTC
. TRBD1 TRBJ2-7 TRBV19 CASSINRGSFEQYF TGTGCCAGTAGTATAAACAGGGGATCGTTCGAGCAGTACTTC
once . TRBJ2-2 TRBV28 CASRLQGFDTGELFF TGTGCCAGCAGGTTACAGGGATTCGACACCGGGGAGCTGTTTTTT
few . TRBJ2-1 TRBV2 CASLGGQNEQFF TGTGCCAGCCTCGGGGGGCAGAATGAGCAGTTCTTC
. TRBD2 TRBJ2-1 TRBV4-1 CASSQELAGGYNEQFF TGCGCCAGCAGCCAAGAACTAGCGGGAGGGTACAATGAGCAGTTCTTC
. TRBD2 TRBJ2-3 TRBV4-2 CASSPQAGGWDTQYF TGTGCCAGCAGCCCCCAAGCGGGAGGGTGGGATACGCAGTATTTT
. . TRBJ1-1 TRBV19 CASTPGGDTEAFF TGTGCCAGTACCCCGGGAGGGGACACTGAAGCTTTCTTT
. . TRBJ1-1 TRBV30 CAWKGKGLAEAFF TGTGCCTGGAAGGGCAAGGGACTGGCTGAAGCTTTCTTT
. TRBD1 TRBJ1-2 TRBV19 CASRDRGSGYTF TGTGCCAGCCGCGACAGGGGCTCTGGCTACACCTTC
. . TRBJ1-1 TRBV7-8 CASSPRGRGNTEAFF TGTGCCAGCAGCCCCCGCGGCAGGGGTAACACTGAAGCTTTCTTT
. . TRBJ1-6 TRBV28 CASFTQDGGNSPLHF TGTGCCAGCTTCACTCAGGACGGGGGGAATTCACCCCTCCACTTT
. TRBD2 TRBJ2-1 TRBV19 CASSSTAGGRYNEQFF TGTGCCAGTAGTAGCACAGCGGGAGGAAGATACAATGAGCAGTTCTTC
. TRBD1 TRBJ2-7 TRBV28 CASSLPGQRYEQYF TGTGCCAGCAGTCTCCCGGGACAGCGATACGAGCAGTACTTC